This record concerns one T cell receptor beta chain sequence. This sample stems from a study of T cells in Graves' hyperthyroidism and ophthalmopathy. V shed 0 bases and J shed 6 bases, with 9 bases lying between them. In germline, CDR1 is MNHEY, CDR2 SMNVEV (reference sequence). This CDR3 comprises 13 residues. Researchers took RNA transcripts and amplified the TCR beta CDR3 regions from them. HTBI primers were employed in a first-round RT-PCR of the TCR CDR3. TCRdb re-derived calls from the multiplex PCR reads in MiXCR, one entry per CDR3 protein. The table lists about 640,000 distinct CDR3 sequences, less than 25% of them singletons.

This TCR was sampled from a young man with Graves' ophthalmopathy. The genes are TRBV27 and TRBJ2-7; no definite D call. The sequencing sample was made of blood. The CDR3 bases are TGTGCCAGCAGTTTATCGATGCAGCTCGAGCAGTACTTC. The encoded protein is CASSLSMQLEQYF.